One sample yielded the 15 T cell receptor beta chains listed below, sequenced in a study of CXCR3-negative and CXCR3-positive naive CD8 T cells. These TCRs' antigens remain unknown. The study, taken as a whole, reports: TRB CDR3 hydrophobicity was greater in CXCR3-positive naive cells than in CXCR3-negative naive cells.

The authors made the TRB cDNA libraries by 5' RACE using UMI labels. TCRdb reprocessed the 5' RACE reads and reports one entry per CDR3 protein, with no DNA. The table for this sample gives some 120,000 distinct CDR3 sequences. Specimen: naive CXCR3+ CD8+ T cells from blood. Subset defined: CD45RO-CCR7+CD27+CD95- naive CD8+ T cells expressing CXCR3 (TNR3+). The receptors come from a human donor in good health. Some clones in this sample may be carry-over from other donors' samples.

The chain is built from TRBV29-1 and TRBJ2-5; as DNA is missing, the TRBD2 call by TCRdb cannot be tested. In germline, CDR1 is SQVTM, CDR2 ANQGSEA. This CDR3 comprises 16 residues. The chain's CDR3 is CSVEDRGSGGEGTQYF.

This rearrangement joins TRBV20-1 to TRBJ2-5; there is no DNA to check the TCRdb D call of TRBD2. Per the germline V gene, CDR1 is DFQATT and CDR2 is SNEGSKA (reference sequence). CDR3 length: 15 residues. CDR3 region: CSARVGGGAGETQYF.

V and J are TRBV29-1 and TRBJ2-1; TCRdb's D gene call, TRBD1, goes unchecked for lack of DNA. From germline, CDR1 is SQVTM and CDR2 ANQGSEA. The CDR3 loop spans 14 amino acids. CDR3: CSVEGDTEGARQFF.

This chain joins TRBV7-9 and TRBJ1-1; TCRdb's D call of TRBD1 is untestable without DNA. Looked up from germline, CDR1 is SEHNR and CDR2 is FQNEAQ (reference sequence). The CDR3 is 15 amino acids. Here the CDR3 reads CASSFRTGRYTEAFF.

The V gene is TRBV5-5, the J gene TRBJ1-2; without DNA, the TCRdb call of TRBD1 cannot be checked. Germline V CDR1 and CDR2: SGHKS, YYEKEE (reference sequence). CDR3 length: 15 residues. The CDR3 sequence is CASSLGRGGDYGYTF.

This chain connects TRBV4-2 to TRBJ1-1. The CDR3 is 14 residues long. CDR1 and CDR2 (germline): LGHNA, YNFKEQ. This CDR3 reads CASSQDGGDTEAFF.

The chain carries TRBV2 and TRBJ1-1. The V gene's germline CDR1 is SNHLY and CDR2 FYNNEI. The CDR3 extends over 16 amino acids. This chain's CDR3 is CASSEALQVPNTEAFF.

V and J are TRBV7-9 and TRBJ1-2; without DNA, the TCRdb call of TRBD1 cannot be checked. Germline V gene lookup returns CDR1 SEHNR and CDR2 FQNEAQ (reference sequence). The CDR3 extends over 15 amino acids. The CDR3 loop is CASSQGTGHPGGYTF.

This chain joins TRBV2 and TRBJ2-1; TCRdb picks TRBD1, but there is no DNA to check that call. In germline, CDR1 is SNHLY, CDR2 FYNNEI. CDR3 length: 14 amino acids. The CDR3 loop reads CASSGTGGIHEQFF.

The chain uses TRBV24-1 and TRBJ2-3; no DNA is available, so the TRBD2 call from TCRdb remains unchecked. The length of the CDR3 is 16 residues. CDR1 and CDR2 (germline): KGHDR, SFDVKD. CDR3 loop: CATSDQGPGRTDTQYF.

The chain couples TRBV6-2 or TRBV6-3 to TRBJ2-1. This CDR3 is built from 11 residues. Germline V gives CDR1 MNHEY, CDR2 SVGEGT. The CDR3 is CASSYNSEQFF.

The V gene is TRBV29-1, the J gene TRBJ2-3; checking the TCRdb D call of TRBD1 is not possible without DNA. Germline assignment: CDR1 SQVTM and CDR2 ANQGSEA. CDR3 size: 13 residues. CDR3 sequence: CSVGQDGTDTQYF.

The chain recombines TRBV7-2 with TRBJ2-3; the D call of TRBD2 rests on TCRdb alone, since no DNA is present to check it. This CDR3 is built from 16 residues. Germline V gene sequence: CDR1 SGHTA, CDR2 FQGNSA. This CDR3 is CASSANRASTTDTQYF.

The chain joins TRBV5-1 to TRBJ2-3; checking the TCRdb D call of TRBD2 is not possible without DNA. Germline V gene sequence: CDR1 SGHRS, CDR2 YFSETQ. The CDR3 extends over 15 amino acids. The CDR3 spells CASSGIAGGPDTQYF.

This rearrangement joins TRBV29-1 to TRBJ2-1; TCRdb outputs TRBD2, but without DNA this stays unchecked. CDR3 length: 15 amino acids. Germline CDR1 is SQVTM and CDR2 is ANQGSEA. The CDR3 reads CSVEVGTSGSGEQFF.